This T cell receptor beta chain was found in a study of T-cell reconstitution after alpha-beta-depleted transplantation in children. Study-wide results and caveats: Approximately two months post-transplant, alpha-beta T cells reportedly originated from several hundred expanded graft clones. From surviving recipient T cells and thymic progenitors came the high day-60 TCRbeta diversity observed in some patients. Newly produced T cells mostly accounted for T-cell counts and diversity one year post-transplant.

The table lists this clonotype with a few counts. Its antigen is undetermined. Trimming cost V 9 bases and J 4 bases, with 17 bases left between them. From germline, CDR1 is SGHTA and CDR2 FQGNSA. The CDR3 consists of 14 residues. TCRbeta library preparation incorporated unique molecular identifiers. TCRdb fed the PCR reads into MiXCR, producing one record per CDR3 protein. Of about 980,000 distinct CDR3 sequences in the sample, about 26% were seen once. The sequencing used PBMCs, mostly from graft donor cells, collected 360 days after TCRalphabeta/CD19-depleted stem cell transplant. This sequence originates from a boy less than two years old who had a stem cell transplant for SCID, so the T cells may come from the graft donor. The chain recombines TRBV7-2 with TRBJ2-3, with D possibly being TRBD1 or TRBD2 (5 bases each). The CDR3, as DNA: TGTGCCAGTAGCCGGGACCCGGGCGCAGATACGCAGTATTTT. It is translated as CASSRDPGADTQYF. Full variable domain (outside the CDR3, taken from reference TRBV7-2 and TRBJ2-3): GAGVSQSPSNKVTEKGKDVELRCDPISGHTALYWYRQSLGQGLEFLIYFQGNSAPDKSGLPSDRFSAERTGGSVSTLTIQRTQQEDSAVYLCASSRDPGADTQYFGPGTRLTVL.